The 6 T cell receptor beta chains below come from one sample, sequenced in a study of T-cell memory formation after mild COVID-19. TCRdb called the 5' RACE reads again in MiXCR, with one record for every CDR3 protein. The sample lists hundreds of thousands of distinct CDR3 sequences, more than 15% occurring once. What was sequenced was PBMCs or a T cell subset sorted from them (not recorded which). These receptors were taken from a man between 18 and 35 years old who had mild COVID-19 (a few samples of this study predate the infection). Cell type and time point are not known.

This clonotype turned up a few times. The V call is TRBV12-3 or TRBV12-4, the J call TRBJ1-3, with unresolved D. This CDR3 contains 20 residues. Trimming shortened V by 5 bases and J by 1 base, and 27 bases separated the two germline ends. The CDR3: CASSLVFFPLGEGSGNTIYF. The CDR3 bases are TGTGCCAGCAGTCTCGTCTTTTTCCCCCTAGGCGAAGGGTCTGGAAACACCATATATTTT.

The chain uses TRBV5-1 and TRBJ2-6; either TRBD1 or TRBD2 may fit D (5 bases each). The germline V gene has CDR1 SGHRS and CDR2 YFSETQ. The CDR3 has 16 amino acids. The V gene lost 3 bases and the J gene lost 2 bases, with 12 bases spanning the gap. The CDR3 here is CASSSQQGAGANVLTF. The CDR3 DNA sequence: TGCGCCAGCAGCTCACAGCAGGGAGCTGGGGCCAACGTCCTGACTTTC. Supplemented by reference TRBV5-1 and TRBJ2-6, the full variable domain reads KAGVTQTPRYLIKTRGQQVTLSCSPISGHRSVSWYQQTPGQGLQFLFEYFSETQRNKGNFPGRFSGRQFSNSRSEMNVSTLELGDSALYLCASSSQQGAGANVLTFGAGSRLTVL.

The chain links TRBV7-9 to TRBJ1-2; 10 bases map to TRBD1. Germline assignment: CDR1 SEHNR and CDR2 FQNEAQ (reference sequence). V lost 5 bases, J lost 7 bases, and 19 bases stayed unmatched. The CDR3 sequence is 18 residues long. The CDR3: CASSPPPRGQGFGRGYTF. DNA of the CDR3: TGTGCCAGCAGCCCACCCCCAAGGGGACAGGGGTTCGGGCGTGGCTACACCTTC. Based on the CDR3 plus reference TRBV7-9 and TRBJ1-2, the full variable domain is DTGVSQNPRHKITKRGQNVTFRCDPISEHNRLYWYRQTLGQGPEFLTYFQNEAQLEKSRLLSDRFSAERPKGSFSTLEIQRTEQGDSAMYLCASSPPPRGQGFGRGYTFGSGTRLTVV.

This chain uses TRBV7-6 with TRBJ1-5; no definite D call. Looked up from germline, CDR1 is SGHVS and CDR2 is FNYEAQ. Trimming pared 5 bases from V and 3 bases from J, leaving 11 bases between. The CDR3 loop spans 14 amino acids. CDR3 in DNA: TGTGCCAGCAGCCGGTCGGGGTTCAATCAGCCCCAGCATTTT. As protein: CASSRSGFNQPQHF.

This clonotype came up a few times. The CDR3 DNA is TGCGCCAGCAGCCAAGAAGTGGGGCTAGCGGGGGGCACCGGGGAGCTGTTTTTT. It yields the protein CASSQEVGLAGGTGELFF. This sequence joins TRBV4-3 and TRBJ2-2, with 11 positions matching TRBD2. The CDR3 covers 18 residues. After removal of 0 bases from V and 4 bases from J, the junction contained 7 bases not matched to a gene. Germline V gene lookup returns CDR1 LGHNA and CDR2 YSLEER.

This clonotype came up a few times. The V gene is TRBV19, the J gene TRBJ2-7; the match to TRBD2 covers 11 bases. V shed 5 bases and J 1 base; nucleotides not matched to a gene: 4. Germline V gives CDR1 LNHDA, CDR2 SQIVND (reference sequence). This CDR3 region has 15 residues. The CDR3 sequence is CASSEGLADSYEQYV. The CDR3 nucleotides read TGTGCCAGTAGTGAGGGACTAGCGGATTCCTACGAGCAGTACGTC.